The next 14 T cell receptor beta chains were all read from a single sample in a study of T-cell memory formation after mild COVID-19. TCRdb independently ran MiXCR on the 5' RACE reads; one entry per CDR3 protein. The sample lists more than 300,000 distinct CDR3 sequences, about 13% occurring once. The sample taken for sequencing was PBMCs or a T cell subset sorted from them (not recorded which). The source is a man younger than 35 who had mild COVID-19 (a few samples of this study predate the infection). Cell type and time point are not known.

CDR3 sequence: CASSLTGPTRGLHF. CDR3 DNA: TGTGCCAGCAGCTTGACAGGCCCAACGAGGGGTCTCCACTTT. The chain is built from TRBV5-7 and TRBJ1-6, with a weak D call TRBD1 (5 bases). TRBV5-7 is marked as an open reading frame, function uncertain. With 1 base removed from V and 16 bases from J, the gap between germline ends came to 18 bases. This CDR3 is 14 amino acids long.

This clonotype was seen a few times. The chain uses TRBV4-2 and TRBJ2-7; weak D call: TRBD2 (6 bases). V gave up 2 bases and J gave up 2 bases, with 16 bases separating them. This CDR3 is built from 16 residues. The germline CDR1 and CDR2 sequences are LGHNA and YNFKEQ. This CDR3 reads CASSQNQGGFTYEQYF. The DNA of the CDR3 is TGTGCCAGCAGCCAAAATCAGGGAGGTTTCACCTACGAGCAGTACTTC.

The chain couples TRBV12-3 or TRBV12-4 to TRBJ2-5; a weak D match, TRBD2 (6 bases). CDR3 length: 17 residues. V lost 4 bases, J lost 6 bases, and 24 bases lay in between. In DNA, the CDR3 is TGTGCCAGCAGTTCCCCCACTGACAACCAGGGCGGGAAGACCCAGTACTTC. This codes for CASSSPTDNQGGKTQYF.

The chain recombines TRBV2 with TRBJ2-7; 8 positions match TRBD2. Germline assignment: CDR1 SNHLY and CDR2 FYNNEI. The CDR3 loop spans 13 amino acids. The junction had 3 bases not matched to a gene; V was cut back by 6 bases and J by 2 bases. The CDR3: CASRAGGPYEQYF. The CDR3 DNA sequence: TGTGCCAGCAGGGCGGGGGGACCCTACGAGCAGTACTTC.

The J gene is TRBJ1-2, the V gene TRBV6-2 or TRBV6-3; TRBD1 might be the D (6 bases). V was clipped by 6 bases and J by 6 bases, with 14 bases between them. This CDR3 is built from 13 residues. CDR1 is MNHEY, CDR2 SVGEGT, per germline. The CDR3 region is CASSSSGGNGYTF. CDR3 DNA sequence: TGTGCCAGCAGCTCCTCGGGGGGCAATGGCTACACCTTC.

The J gene is TRBJ1-5, the V gene TRBV6-2 or TRBV6-3; D is ambiguous. The germline CDR1 and CDR2 sequences are MNHEY and SVGEGT. Trimming pared 7 bases from V and 2 bases from J, leaving 15 bases between. The CDR3 contains 15 residues. CDR3 sequence reads: CASNVRYPRNQPQHF. The CDR3 DNA reads as TGTGCCAGCAATGTTCGCTATCCCCGCAATCAGCCCCAGCATTTT.

The table lists this clonotype with many counts. The rearrangement joins TRBV7-9 to TRBJ2-3, with 9 bases matching TRBD1. Germline CDR1 is SEHNR and CDR2 is FQNEAQ (reference sequence). V shed 5 bases, J shed 6 bases, and the junction held 9 bases outside the gene matches. CDR3 size: 15 residues. This chain's CDR3 is CASSRRDREMDTQYF. The CDR3 coding sequence is TGTGCCAGCAGCCGCCGGGACAGGGAGATGGATACGCAGTATTTT.

This clonotype was observed a few times. The V and J genes are TRBV5-1 and TRBJ2-7, with a tentative D call TRBD2 (5 bases). This CDR3 has 14 residues. Germline V gene lookup returns CDR1 SGHRS and CDR2 YFSETQ. Trimming removed 0 bases at V and 7 bases at J, with 14 bases between. CDR3 sequence reads: CASSLAPNPGEQYF. The CDR3 DNA follows: TGCGCCAGCAGCTTGGCTCCTAATCCGGGAGAGCAGTACTTC.

This chain joins TRBV5-5 and TRBJ1-3; weak D call: TRBD1 (5 bases). V lost 10 bases to trimming and J lost 2 bases, with 13 bases between them. The V gene's germline CDR1 is SGHKS and CDR2 YYEKEE (reference sequence). The CDR3 sequence is 13 residues long. CDR3 in amino acids: CACRTMTGNTIYF. The CDR3, as DNA: TGTGCCTGCCGGACAATGACTGGAAACACCATATATTTT.

The table lists this clonotype with a few counts. The CDR3 loop is CASSQDSGFGANGYTF. CDR3 nucleotide sequence: TGCGCCAGCAGCCAAGATTCAGGGTTCGGGGCAAATGGCTACACCTTC. The chain combines TRBV4-3 with TRBJ1-2, with D maybe TRBD1 (5 bases). Trimming shortened V by 0 bases and J by 6 bases, and 17 bases separated the two germline ends. CDR3 length: 16 amino acids. Germline V gene data show CDR1 as LGHNA and CDR2 as YSLEER.

A few counts support this clonotype. The gene calls are TRBV18 and TRBJ1-1; 9 nucleotides match TRBD1. Looked up from germline, CDR1 is KGHSH and CDR2 is LQKENI. This CDR3 is built from 14 residues. V shed 3 bases, J shed 4 bases, and the junction held 3 bases outside the gene matches. CDR3 in amino acids: CASSPGQGITEAFF. The DNA for the CDR3 is TGTGCCAGCTCACCTGGACAGGGGATCACTGAAGCTTTCTTT.

The chain employs TRBV20-1 and TRBJ2-5, with a tentative D call TRBD2 (6 bases). This CDR3 has 14 residues. V dropped 6 bases and J dropped 5 bases, with 19 bases sitting between them. Germline V gene sequence: CDR1 DFQATT, CDR2 SNEGSKA (reference sequence). This chain's CDR3 is CSARRDLRVETQYF. In nucleotides, the CDR3 is TGCAGTGCCCGGCGGGATCTTAGGGTGGAGACCCAGTACTTC.

The rearrangement uses TRBV12-3 or TRBV12-4 and TRBJ1-2; D is perhaps TRBD1 (5 bases). This CDR3 is built from 15 residues. The V end was cut by 4 bases, the J end by 8 bases, with 20 bases between. The CDR3: CASSSPGGFGWGYTF. CDR3 in DNA: TGTGCCAGCAGTTCCCCGGGGGGGTTCGGTTGGGGCTACACCTTC.

The sample holds a few counts of this clonotype. This chain links TRBV4-1 with TRBJ2-3, with 9 nucleotides matching TRBD2. The V and J ends lost 2 bases and 6 bases, in that order; junction bases with no gene match: 6. Germline loops: CDR1 MGHRA, CDR2 YSYEKL. The CDR3 is 15 residues long. As DNA, the CDR3 is TGCGCCAGCAGCCAATTAGCGGGGGAACCGGATACGCAGTATTTT. As protein: CASSQLAGEPDTQYF.